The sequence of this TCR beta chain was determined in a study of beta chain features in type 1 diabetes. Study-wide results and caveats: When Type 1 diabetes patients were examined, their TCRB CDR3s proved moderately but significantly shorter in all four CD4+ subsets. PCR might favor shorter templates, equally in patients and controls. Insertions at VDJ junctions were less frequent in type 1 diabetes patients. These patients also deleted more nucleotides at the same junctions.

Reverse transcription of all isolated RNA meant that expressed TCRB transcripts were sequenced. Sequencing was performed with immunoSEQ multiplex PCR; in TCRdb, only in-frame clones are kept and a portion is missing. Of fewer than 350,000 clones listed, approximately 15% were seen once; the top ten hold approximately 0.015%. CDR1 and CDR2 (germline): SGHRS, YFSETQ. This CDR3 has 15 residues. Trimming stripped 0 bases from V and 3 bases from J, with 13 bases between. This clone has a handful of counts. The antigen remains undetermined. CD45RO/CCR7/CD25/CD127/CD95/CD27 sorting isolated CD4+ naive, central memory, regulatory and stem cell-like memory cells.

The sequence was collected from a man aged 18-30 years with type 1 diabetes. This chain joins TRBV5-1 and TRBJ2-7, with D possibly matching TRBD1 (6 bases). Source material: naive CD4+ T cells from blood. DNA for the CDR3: TGCGCCAGCAGCTTGGGAATCGGACAGTACTACGAGCAGTACTTC. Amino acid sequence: CASSLGIGQYYEQYF. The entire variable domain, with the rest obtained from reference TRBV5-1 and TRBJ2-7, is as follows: KAGVTQTPRYLIKTRGQQVTLSCSPISGHRSVSWYQQTPGQGLQFLFEYFSETQRNKGNFPGRFSGRQFSNSRSEMNVSTLELGDSALYLCASSLGIGQYYEQYFGPGTRLTVT.